The entry below gives a single T cell receptor beta chain sequence along with its context. Researchers sorted participants into cohorts using their self-reported clinical history. V lost 1 base and J 8 bases, leaving 8 bases between the germline ends. The CDR3 has 11 residues. Germline V gives CDR1 DFQATT, CDR2 SNEGSKA (reference sequence). This record belongs to a study of blood T cell repertoires in COVID-19. Study at large: There were acute and convalescent COVID-19 samples, and they came from the United States, Italy and Spain.

Per the original data handling: How many nucleated cells were present was estimated from reference gene primer amplification. TCRdb's copy holds only in-frame clones and misses some; the assay was immunoSEQ multiplex PCR. V and J calls and clone size are copied from that table; D and trimming were computed from the DNA. The sample has about 180,000 clones; roughly nine tenths are singletons. The sequence was collected from a human donor with acute COVID-19. The donor label of this sample is uncertain. The gene calls are TRBV20-1 and TRBJ1-1, with D perhaps TRBD1 (5 bases). Sequencing was performed on PBMCs or T cells enriched from blood (not recorded which). The DNA for the CDR3 is TGCAGTGCTAGAGGGTCAGGGGAAGCTTTCTTT. It is translated as CSARGSGEAFF.